These 3 T cell receptor beta chains share one sample of origin, sequenced in a study of blood T cell repertoires in COVID-19. Some clones are missing from TCRdb's copy, which holds only in-frame ones; the method was immunoSEQ multiplex PCR. The sample gives roughly 200,000 clones, around four fifths of which show up once; 2.5% to 3.5% is in the top ten. The sequenced sample consisted of peripheral blood. The source is a woman older than 75 with active or convalescent COVID-19.

The V and J genes are TRBV9 and TRBJ2-1, with D perhaps matching TRBD2 (5 bases). Trimming took off 0 bases at V and 6 bases at J, with 7 bases between the two ends. From germline, CDR1 is SGDLS and CDR2 YYNGEE. This CDR3 is built from 13 residues. The CDR3 region has the DNA TGTGCCAGCAGCGTAGAACTAGGCAATGAGCAGTTCTTC. This codes for CASSVELGNEQFF.

The CDR3 sequence: CASSQTGGAREKLFF. The CDR3 nucleotides read TGTGCCAGCAGCCAGACAGGGGGCGCGAGGGAAAAACTGTTTTTT. The rearrangement uses TRBV28 and TRBJ1-4, with 10 bases fitting TRBD1. CDR3 length: 15 amino acids. Germline V gives CDR1 MDHEN, CDR2 SYDVKM. J lost 8 bases, V lost 6 bases, and 9 bases had no gene match.

DNA of the CDR3: TGCGCCAGCAGCTTACAGGGTCAGACCTACGAGCAGTACTTC. Translating it yields CASSLQGQTYEQYF. The rearrangement uses TRBV5-1 and TRBJ2-7; a weak D match, TRBD1 (6 bases). The length of the CDR3 is 14 residues. Germline V gene sequence: CDR1 SGHRS, CDR2 YFSETQ. V lost 2 bases, J lost 2 bases, and 11 bases lay in between.